The clone carrying this T cell receptor (beta chain) was detected once. This sample was taken from a study of shared clonotypes between healthy human individuals. Turning to the study itself: Donor composition was two women and three men, aged 18 to 49.

The CDR3 totals 15 residues. Germline V gene sequence: CDR1 LNHNV, CDR2 YYDKDF (reference sequence). V lost 1 base to trimming and J lost 2 bases, with 10 bases between them. Per the authors' pipeline: From ImmunoSEQ came sequences covering only the junction and carrying no quality scores, so filtering differed. The table came from immunoSEQ multiplex PCR; TCRdb's copy has only in-frame clones and leaves some out. V and J calls plus clone size are reproduced from that table; the DNA served to infer D and trimming. The table shows about half a million clones, with around 73% occurring only once. This sequence was found in a woman aged 40-49 years in good health. Some clones in this sample may be carry-over from other donors' samples. Sequencing input: PBMCs. The chain uses TRBV15 and TRBJ2-3; D possibly corresponds to TRBD1 (5 bases). CDR3: CATSRVRVITDTQYF. DNA for the CDR3: TGTGCCACCAGCAGAGTCAGGGTGATCACAGATACGCAGTATTTT.